The rows below give T cell receptor beta chains drawn from one sample of a study of PD-L1 blockade in urothelial cancer. Assay: immunoSEQ multiplex PCR; the TCRdb copy retains only in-frame clones and omits some. The sample has about 20,000 clones, about 90% seen once. Here the sequenced sample was PBMCs, taken around atezolizumab (anti-PD-L1) treatment. The receptors were sampled from a man aged 45-65 years with urothelial cancer. Each CDR3 is given with its conserved first and last residue. The D gene is left open where the match is weak. Clone sizes are given selectively: once, few, many, or a class where the clone is expanded.

TRBD2	TRBV27	NA	TRBJ2-1	CASSPRLAGNNEQFF	TGTGCCAGCAGTCCCAGACTAGCGGGGAACAATGAGCAGTTCTTC
NA	TRBV6-6	NA	TRBJ1-1	CASSYSDSMNTEAFF	TGTGCCAGCAGTTACTCCGACAGCATGAACACTGAAGCTTTCTTT
TRBD2	TRBV18	NA	TRBJ2-5	CASSPGLFQETQYF	TGTGCCAGCTCACCGGGACTATTCCAAGAGACCCAGTACTTC
TRBD1	TRBV7-9	NA	TRBJ2-7	CASSLVGGTGEPYYEQYF	TGTGCCAGCAGCTTAGTCGGGGGGACAGGGGAACCCTACTACGAGCAGTACTTC
TRBD2	TRBV18	NA	TRBJ2-1	CASSSTTSGSLNEQFF	TGTGCCAGCTCATCGACGACTAGCGGGAGTCTGAATGAGCAGTTCTTC
TRBD1	TRBV7-7	few	TRBJ2-2	CASSPWTGGYSDTGELFF	TGTGCTAGCAGCCCCTGGACAGGGGGTTACAGTGACACCGGGGAGCTGTTTTTT
NA	TRBV30	NA	TRBJ2-5	CAWSGRRKREETQYF	TGTGCCTGGAGTGGGAGACGGAAAAGAGAAGAGACCCAGTACTTC
NA	TRBV28	NA	TRBJ1-2	CASSLWPSYGYTF	TGTGCCAGCAGTTTATGGCCTAGCTATGGCTACACCTTC
TRBD1	TRBV4-3	NA	TRBJ1-2	CASSQDGSGGNNYGYTF	TGCGCCAGCAGCCAAGATGGGTCAGGGGGGAACAACTATGGCTACACCTTC
TRBD1	TRBV11-3	NA	TRBJ2-7	CASSPGGGQGAYEQYF	TGTGCCAGCAGCCCCGGGGGAGGACAGGGGGCCTACGAGCAGTACTTC
NA	TRBV7-2	NA	TRBJ2-7	CASSLGGPGLLIYEQYF	TGTGCCAGCAGCTTAGGGGGACCGGGACTTTTGATCTACGAGCAGTACTTC
TRBD1	TRBV18	NA	TRBJ2-1	CASSPPQGAYNEQFF	TGTGCCAGCTCACCACCCCAGGGGGCATACAATGAGCAGTTCTTC
TRBD2	TRBV11-2	NA	TRBJ2-1	CASSLFLAGGRGNEQFF	TGTGCCAGCAGCTTATTCTTAGCGGGGGGCCGGGGGAATGAGCAGTTCTTC
TRBD2	TRBV27	NA	TRBJ2-1	CASSLEREQYHEQFF	TGTGCCAGCAGTTTAGAGCGGGAGCAATACCATGAGCAGTTCTTC
NA	TRBV18	NA	TRBJ1-1	CASSYSFGREDTEAFF	TGTGCCAGCTCATACTCGTTTGGTAGGGAGGACACTGAAGCTTTCTTT
TRBD2	TRBV19	NA	TRBJ2-1	CASSRAGTYNEQFF	TGTGCCAGTAGTAGAGCGGGAACCTACAATGAGCAGTTCTTC
TRBD1	TRBV12-5	once	TRBJ2-1	CASGLEHPGQGRNEQFF	TGTGCTAGTGGTTTGGAACACCCAGGACAGGGTCGAAATGAGCAGTTCTTC
TRBD1	TRBV7-7	once	TRBJ2-3	CASSPTGVADTQYF	TGTGCCAGCAGTCCGACAGGGGTGGCAGATACGCAGTATTTT
TRBD2	TRBV12-5	once	TRBJ2-3	CASGPGLAASTDTQYF	TGTGCTAGTGGCCCCGGACTAGCGGCTAGCACAGATACGCAGTATTTT
NA	TRBV14	NA	TRBJ2-5	CASSQVGRGSETQYF	TGTGCCAGCAGCCAAGTGGGAAGGGGCTCTGAGACCCAGTACTTC
NA	TRBV28	NA	TRBJ2-4	CASSRTLVPKNIQYF	TGTGCCAGCAGTCGGACACTCGTTCCCAAAAACATTCAGTACTTC
NA	TRBV19	NA	TRBJ1-5	CASSISSGTHFNQPQHF	TGTGCCAGTAGTATAAGTTCCGGGACACATTTTAATCAGCCCCAGCATTTT
NA	TRBV7-9	NA	TRBJ2-1	CASSLALGGLNEQFF	TGTGCCAGCAGCTTAGCACTAGGGGGTTTAAATGAGCAGTTCTTC
TRBD2	TRBV29-1	NA	TRBJ2-7	CSVQLAGGAYEQYF	TGCAGCGTTCAACTAGCGGGAGGAGCCTACGAGCAGTACTTC
NA	TRBV27	NA	TRBJ2-5	CASSPGPRRAQYF	TGTGCCAGCAGTCCGGGACCCCGGAGGGCCCAGTACTTC
TRBD1	TRBV15	NA	TRBJ2-7	CATSRRDRGRWTYEQYF	TGTGCCACCAGCAGACGGGACAGGGGGCGCTGGACCTACGAGCAGTACTTC
TRBD2	TRBV6-5	NA	TRBJ2-7	CASRILAGGDEQYF	TGTGCCAGCCGGATTCTAGCGGGAGGAGACGAGCAGTACTTC
TRBD1	TRBV5-1	NA	TRBJ2-5	CASSKGTEETQYF	TGCGCCAGCAGCAAAGGGACAGAAGAGACCCAGTACTTC
TRBD2	TRBV7-8	NA	TRBJ2-3	CASSPGLAGLFVGTDTQYF	TGTGCCAGCAGCCCGGGACTAGCGGGCCTATTTGTTGGCACAGATACGCAGTATTTT
NA	TRBV6-1	NA	TRBJ2-7	CASSEFRVEQYF	TGTGCCAGCAGTGAATTCCGGGTCGAGCAGTACTTC
TRBD1	TRBV11-2	NA	TRBJ1-1	CASSFLGGQGAFF	TGTGCCAGCAGCTTTTTGGGGGGACAGGGTGCTTTCTTT
TRBD2	TRBV5-6	NA	TRBJ2-7	CASSLMREAPYEQYF	TGTGCCAGCAGCTTGATGCGGGAGGCCCCCTACGAGCAGTACTTC
TRBD1	TRBV7-2	NA	TRBJ1-5	CASSSDRGLYQPQHF	TGTGCCAGCAGCTCGGACAGGGGGCTTTATCAGCCCCAGCATTTT
NA	TRBV6-9	NA	TRBJ2-3	CASSYSAINSGFMQYF	TGTGCCAGCAGTTATTCTGCCATCAACAGTGGTTTTATGCAGTATTTT
NA	TRBV10-2	NA	TRBJ2-1	CASVGGASYNEQFF	TGCGCCAGCGTTGGGGGGGCATCCTACAATGAGCAGTTCTTC
NA	TRBV15	NA	TRBJ1-2	CATSRDQVAWSDGYTF	TGTGCCACCAGCAGAGATCAGGTCGCCTGGTCGGATGGCTACACCTTC
NA	TRBV29-1	NA	TRBJ1-2	CSVEIATHPRIYGYTF	TGCAGCGTTGAAATTGCGACACATCCCAGAATCTATGGCTACACCTTC
NA	TRBV9	NA	TRBJ1-4	CASSVSQDPAKLFF	TGTGCCAGCAGCGTGTCACAGGACCCCGCTAAACTGTTTTTT
TRBD1	TRBV18	few	TRBJ1-1	CASSLGQGAVEAFF	TGTGCCAGCTCACTCGGACAGGGTGCGGTTGAAGCTTTCTTT
NA	TRBV27	NA	TRBJ2-2	CASSPPVGELFF	TGTGCCAGCAGTCCCCCGGTCGGGGAGCTGTTTTTT
NA	TRBV11-2	NA	TRBJ1-6	CASSFSPDSPLHF	TGTGCCAGCAGCTTTAGTCCGGATTCACCCCTCCACTTT
NA	TRBV19	NA	TRBJ2-5	CASSSKAETQYF	TGTGCCAGTAGTTCGAAAGCGGAGACCCAGTACTTC
NA	TRBV14	few	TRBJ2-3	CASSQVASWTDTQYF	TGTGCCAGCAGCCAAGTTGCCAGTTGGACAGATACGCAGTATTTT
TRBD1	TRBV5-5	NA	TRBJ2-7	CASSWDRGTYEQYF	TGTGCCAGCAGCTGGGACAGGGGTACCTACGAGCAGTACTTC
NA	TRBV6-5	NA	TRBJ2-1	CASSSLPAHEQFF	TGTGCCAGCAGTTCCCTTCCCGCGCATGAGCAGTTCTTC
NA	TRBV11-3	NA	TRBJ2-1	CASSLDQRTTCIQSYNEQFF	TGTGCCAGCAGCTTAGATCAGAGGACTACCTGTATTCAATCCTACAATGAGCAGTTCTTC
NA	TRBV6-5	few	TRBJ2-7	CASRSLGVNYEQYF	TGTGCCAGCAGATCCCTCGGGGTAAACTACGAGCAGTACTTC